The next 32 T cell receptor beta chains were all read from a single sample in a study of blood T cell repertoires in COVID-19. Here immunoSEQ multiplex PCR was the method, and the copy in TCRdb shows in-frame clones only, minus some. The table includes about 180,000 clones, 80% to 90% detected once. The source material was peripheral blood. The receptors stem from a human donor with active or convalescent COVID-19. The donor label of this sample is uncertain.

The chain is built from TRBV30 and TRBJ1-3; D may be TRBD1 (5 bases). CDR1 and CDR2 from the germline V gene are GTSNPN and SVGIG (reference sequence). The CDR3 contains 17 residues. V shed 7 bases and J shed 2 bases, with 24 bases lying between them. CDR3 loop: CASTGTSLKSAGNTIYF. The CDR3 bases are TGTGCCTCAACTGGGACTTCCCTAAAGAGTGCTGGAAACACCATATATTTT.

The CDR3 here is CASSPLRGGGRTGELFF. The CDR3 nucleotides read TGCGCCAGCAGCCCCCTAAGGGGCGGGGGGCGGACCGGGGAGCTGTTTTTT. The chain is built from TRBV4-1 and TRBJ2-2; 8 bases are a match to TRBD2. CDR1 is MGHRA, CDR2 YSYEKL, per germline. CDR3 length: 17 residues. V lost 4 bases and J lost 5; bases outside the gene matches: 12.

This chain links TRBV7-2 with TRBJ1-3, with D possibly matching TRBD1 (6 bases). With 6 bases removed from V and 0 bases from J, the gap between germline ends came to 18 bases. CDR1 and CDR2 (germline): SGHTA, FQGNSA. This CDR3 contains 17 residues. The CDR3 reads CASRLKPTGSSGNTIYF. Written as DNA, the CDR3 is TGTGCCAGCAGGCTCAAGCCAACAGGGTCCTCTGGAAACACCATATATTTT.

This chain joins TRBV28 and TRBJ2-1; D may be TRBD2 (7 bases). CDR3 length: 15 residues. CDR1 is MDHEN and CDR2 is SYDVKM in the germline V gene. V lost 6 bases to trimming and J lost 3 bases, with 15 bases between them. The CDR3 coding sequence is TGTGCCAGCAGCCCTGGGGGCGGGGGCTACAATGAGCAGTTCTTC. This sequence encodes CASSPGGGGYNEQFF. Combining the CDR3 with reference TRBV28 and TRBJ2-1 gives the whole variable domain DVKVTQSSRYLVKRTGEKVFLECVQDMDHENMFWYRQDPGLGLRLIYFSYDVKMKEKGDIPEGYSVSREKKERFSLILESASTNQTSMYLCASSPGGGGYNEQFFGPGTRLTVL.

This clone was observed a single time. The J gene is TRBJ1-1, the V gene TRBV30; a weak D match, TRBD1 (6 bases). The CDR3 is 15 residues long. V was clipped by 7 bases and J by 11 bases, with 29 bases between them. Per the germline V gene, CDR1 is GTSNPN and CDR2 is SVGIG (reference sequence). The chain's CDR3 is CAYSLSTLTGWVAFF. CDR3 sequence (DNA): TGTGCCTATTCATTAAGTACCCTTACAGGGTGGGTCGCTTTCTTT. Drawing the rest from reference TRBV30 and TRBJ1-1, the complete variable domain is SQTIHQWPATLVQPVGSPLSLECTVEGTSNPNLYWYRQAAGRGLQLLFYSVGIGQISSEVPQNLSASRPQDRQFILSSKKLLLSDSGFYLCAYSLSTLTGWVAFFGQGTRLTVV.

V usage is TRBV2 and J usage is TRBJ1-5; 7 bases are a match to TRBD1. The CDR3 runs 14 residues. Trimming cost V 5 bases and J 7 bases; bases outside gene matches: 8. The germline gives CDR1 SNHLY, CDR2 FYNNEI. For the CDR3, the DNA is TGTGCCAGCAGTCCCGACAGGGCAGGCCAGCCCCAGCATTTT. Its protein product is CASSPDRAGQPQHF.

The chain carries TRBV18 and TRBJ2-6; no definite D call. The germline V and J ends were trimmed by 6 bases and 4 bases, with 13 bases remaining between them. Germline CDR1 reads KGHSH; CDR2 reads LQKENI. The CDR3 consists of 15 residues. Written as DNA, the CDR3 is TGTGCCAGCTCTTCGGGTTACGGAGGGGCCAACGTCCTGACTTTC. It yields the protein CASSSGYGGANVLTF.

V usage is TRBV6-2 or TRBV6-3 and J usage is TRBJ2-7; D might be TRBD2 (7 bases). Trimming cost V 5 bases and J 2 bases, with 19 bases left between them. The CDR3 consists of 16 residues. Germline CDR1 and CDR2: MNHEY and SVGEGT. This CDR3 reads CASSQRGGAQTYEQYF. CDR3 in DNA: TGTGCCAGCAGTCAAAGAGGGGGGGCCCAAACCTACGAGCAGTACTTC.

The CDR3 nucleotides are TGTGCCAGCACTTATGGGGCCAACGTCCTGACTTTC. This translates into CASTYGANVLTF. The V gene is TRBV7-2, the J gene TRBJ2-6, with D unresolved. V was pared by 7 bases and J by 3 bases, with 4 bases between. CDR1 is SGHTA, CDR2 FQGNSA, per germline. The CDR3 spans 12 residues.

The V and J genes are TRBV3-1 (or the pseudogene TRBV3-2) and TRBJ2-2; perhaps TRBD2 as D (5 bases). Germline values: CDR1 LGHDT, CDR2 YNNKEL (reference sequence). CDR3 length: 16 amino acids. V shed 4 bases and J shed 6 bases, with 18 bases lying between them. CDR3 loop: CASSRPGSTSPGELFF. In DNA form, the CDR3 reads TGTGCCAGCAGCCGTCCCGGGTCCACTAGTCCCGGGGAGCTGTTTTTT.

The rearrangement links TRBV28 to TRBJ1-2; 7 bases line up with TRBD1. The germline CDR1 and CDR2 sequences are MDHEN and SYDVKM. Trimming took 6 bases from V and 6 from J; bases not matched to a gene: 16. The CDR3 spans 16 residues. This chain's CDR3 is CASSLPQLRGRDGYTF. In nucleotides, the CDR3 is TGTGCCAGCAGCCTACCCCAATTAAGGGGGCGGGATGGCTACACCTTC.

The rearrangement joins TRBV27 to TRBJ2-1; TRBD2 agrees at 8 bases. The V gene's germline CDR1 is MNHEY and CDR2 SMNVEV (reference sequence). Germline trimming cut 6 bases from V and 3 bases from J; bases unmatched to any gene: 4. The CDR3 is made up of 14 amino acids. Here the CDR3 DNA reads TGTGCCAGCAGCTTCGGGGGGGGCTACAATGAGCAGTTCTTC. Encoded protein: CASSFGGGYNEQFF.

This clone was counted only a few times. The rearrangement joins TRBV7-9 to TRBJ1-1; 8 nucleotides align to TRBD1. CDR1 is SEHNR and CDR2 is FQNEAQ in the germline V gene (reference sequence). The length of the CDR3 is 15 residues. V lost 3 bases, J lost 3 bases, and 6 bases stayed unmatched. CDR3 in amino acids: CASSLVQGAYTEAFF. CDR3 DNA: TGTGCCAGCAGCTTGGTTCAGGGGGCATACACTGAAGCTTTCTTT.

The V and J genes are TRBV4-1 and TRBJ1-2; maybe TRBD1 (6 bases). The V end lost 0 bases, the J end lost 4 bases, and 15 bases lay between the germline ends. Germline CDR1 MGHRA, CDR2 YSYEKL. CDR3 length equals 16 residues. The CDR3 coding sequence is TGCGCCAGCAGCCAAGATCCGGCAGGGGTGGCCTATGGCTACACCTTC. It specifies CASSQDPAGVAYGYTF.

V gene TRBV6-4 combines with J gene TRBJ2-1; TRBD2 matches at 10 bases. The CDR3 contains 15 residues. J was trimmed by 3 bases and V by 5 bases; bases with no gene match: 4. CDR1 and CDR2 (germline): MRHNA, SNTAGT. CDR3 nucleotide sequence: TGTGCCAGCAGTAGTAGCGGGGGGAACTACAATGAGCAGTTCTTC. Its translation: CASSSSGGNYNEQFF.

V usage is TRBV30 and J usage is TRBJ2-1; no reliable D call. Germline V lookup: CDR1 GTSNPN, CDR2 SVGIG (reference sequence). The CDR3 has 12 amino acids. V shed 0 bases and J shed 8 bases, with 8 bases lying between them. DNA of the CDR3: TGTGCCTGGAGTGTAGTCAGCGATGAGCAGTTCTTC. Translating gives CAWSVVSDEQFF.

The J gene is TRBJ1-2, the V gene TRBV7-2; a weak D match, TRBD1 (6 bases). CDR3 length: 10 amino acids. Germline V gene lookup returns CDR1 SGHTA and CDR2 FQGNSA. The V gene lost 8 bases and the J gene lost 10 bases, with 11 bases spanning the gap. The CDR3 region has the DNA TGTGCCAGCTACCGGGGGGCCTACACCTTC. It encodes CASYRGAYTF.

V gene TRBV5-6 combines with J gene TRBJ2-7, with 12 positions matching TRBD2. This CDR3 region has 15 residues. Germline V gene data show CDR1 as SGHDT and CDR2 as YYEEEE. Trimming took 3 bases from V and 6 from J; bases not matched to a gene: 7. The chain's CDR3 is CASSYLAGGPSEQYF. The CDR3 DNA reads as TGTGCCAGCAGCTATCTAGCGGGAGGGCCGTCCGAGCAGTACTTC.

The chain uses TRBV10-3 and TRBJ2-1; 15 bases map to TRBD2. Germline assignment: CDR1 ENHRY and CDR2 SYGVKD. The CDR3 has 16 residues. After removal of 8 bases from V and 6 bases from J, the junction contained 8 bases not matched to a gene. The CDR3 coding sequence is TGTGCCATCCGCCCTAGGACTAGCGGGGGGGCCAATGAGCAGTTCTTC. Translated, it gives CAIRPRTSGGANEQFF.

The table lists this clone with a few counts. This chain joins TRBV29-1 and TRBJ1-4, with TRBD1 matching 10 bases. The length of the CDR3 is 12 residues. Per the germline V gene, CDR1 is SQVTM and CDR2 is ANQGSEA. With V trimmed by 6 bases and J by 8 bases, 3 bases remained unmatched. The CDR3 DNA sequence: TGCAGCGTGGGACAGGGGAGGGAAAAACTGTTTTTT. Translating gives CSVGQGREKLFF.

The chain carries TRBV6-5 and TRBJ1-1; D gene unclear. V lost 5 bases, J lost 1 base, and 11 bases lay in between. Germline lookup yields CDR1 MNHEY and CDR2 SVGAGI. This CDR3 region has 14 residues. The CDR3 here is CASSRETGNTEAFF. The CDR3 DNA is TGTGCCAGCAGTAGGGAGACTGGGAACACTGAAGCTTTCTTT.

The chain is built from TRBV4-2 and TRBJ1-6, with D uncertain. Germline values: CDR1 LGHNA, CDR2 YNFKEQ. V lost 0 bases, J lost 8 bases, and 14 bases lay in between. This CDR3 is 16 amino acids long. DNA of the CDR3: TGTGCCAGCAGCCAAGATGAGAGGGTTGGGGATTCACCCCTCCACTTT. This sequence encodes CASSQDERVGDSPLHF.

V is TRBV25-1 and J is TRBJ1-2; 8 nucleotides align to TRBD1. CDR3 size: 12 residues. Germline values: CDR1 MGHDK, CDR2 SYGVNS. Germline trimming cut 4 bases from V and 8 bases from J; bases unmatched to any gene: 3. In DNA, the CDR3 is TGTGCCAGCAGTGTGACAGGGGTCGGCTACACCTTC. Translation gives CASSVTGVGYTF.

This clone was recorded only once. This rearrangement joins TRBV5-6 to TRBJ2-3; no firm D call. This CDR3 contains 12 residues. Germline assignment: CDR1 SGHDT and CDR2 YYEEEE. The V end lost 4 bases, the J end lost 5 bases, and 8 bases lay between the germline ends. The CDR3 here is CASSPDKDTQYF. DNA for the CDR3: TGTGCCAGCAGCCCCGACAAAGATACGCAGTATTTT.

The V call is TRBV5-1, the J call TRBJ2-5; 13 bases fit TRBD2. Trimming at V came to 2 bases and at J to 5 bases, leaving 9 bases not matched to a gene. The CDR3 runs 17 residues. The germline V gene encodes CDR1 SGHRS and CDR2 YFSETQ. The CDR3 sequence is CASSFIPTSGGSETQYF. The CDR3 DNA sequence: TGCGCCAGCAGCTTCATCCCGACTAGCGGGGGGTCCGAGACCCAGTACTTC.

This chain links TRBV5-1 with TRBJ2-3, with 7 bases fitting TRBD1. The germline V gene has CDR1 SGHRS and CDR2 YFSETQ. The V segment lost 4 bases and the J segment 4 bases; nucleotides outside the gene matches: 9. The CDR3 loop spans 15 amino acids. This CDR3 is CASSPRDSQADTQYF. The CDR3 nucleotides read TGCGCCAGCAGCCCCAGGGACAGCCAAGCAGATACGCAGTATTTT.

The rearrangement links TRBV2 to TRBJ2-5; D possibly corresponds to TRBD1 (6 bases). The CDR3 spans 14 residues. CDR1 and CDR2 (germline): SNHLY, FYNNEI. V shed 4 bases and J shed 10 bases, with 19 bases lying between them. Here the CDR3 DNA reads TGTGCCAGCAGTGCTGGACAGATTAACACGAGCCAGTACTTC. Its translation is CASSAGQINTSQYF.

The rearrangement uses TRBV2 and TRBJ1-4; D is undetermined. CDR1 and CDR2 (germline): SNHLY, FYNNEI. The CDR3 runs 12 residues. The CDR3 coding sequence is TGTGTCACAGCAAGCCCGGTGGGCAGACTGTTTTTT. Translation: CVTASPVGRLFF.

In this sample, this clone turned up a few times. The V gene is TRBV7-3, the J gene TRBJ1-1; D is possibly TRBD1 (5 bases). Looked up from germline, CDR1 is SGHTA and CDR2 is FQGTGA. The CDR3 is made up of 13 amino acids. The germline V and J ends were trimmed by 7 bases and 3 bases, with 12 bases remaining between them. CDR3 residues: CASTIGRDTEAFF. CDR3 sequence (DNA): TGTGCCAGCACCATCGGCAGGGACACTGAAGCTTTCTTT.

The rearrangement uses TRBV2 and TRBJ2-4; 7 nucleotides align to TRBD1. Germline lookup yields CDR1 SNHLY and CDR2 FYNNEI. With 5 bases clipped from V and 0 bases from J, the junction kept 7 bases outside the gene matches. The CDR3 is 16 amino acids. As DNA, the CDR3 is TGTGCCAGCAGTCCCGACAGGGCGCTAGCCAAAAACATTCAGTACTTC. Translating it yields CASSPDRALAKNIQYF. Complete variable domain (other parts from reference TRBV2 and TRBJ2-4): EPEVTQTPSHQVTQMGQEVILRCVPISNHLYFYWYRQILGQKVEFLVSFYNNEISEKSEIFDDQFSVERPDGSNFTLKIRSTKLEDSAMYFCASSPDRALAKNIQYFGAGTRLSVL.

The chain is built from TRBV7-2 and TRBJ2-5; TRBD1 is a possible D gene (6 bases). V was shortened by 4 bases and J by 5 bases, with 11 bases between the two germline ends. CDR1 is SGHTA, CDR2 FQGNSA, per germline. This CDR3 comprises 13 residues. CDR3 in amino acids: CASSSGARETQYF. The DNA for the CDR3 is TGTGCCAGCAGCTCAGGGGCACGGGAGACCCAGTACTTC.

This chain's CDR3 is CASSLGLTNYGYTF. CDR3 nucleotides: TGTGCCAGCAGCCTGGGCTTAACTAACTATGGCTACACCTTC. V usage is TRBV28 and J usage is TRBJ1-2; D gene uncertain. Between the trimmed V and J ends, which lost 6 bases and 0 bases, there was a span of 11 bases. The CDR3 is 14 residues long. Per germline, CDR1 MDHEN and CDR2 SYDVKM.